Each of the 30 T cell receptor beta chains below was sequenced from the same sample in a study of shared T cell receptors in the human thymus. Clones were read by immunoSEQ multiplex PCR, and TCRdb kept only the in-frame ones, dropping some. This repertoire shows around 730,000 clones, 80% to 90% found once; its top ten account for 0.0095% to 0.013%. This sample was shared with a second study, whose subject was human thymus T cells.

Sequenced material: thymocytes. These TCRs come from a girl under three years old with a congenital heart defect.

This chain links TRBV12-5 with TRBJ1-2; the D gene is possibly TRBD1 (5 bases). The V gene lost 2 bases and the J gene lost 6 bases, with 22 bases spanning the gap. CDR1 and CDR2 from the germline V gene are LGHNT and FRNRAP. The CDR3 runs 17 residues. As DNA, the CDR3 is TGTGCTAGTGGTTTGCTACCATCGACCAGGCCGGGGGATGGCTACACCTTC. Translation gives CASGLLPSTRPGDGYTF.

The chain couples TRBV6-1 to TRBJ1-6, with TRBD1 identical over 9 bases. CDR1 MNHNS and CDR2 SASEGT come from the germline V gene. After removal of 3 bases from V and 7 bases from J, the junction contained 7 bases not matched to a gene. The CDR3 loop spans 16 amino acids. CDR3: CASSEDRGGPNSPLHF. CDR3 DNA: TGTGCCAGCAGTGAGGACAGGGGCGGTCCCAATTCACCCCTCCACTTT.

V gene TRBV27 combines with J gene TRBJ2-6, with 10 bases identical to TRBD1. The V gene end was trimmed by 3 bases and the J gene end by 1 base; junction bases not matched to a gene: 9. From germline, CDR1 is MNHEY and CDR2 SMNVEV (reference sequence). This CDR3 is 19 amino acids long. The chain's CDR3 is CASSFFGTGAPSGANVLTF. CDR3 sequence (DNA): TGTGCCAGCAGTTTTTTCGGGACAGGGGCCCCGTCTGGGGCCAACGTCCTGACTTTC.

This clone was observed once. The rearrangement uses TRBV19 and TRBJ1-6; 8 positions agree with TRBD1. Germline values: CDR1 LNHDA, CDR2 SQIVND (reference sequence). CDR3 length equals 14 residues. The J segment lost 10 bases and the V segment lost 5 bases, leaving 7 bases of the junction unmatched. As DNA, the CDR3 is TGTGCCAGTAGTGCCCTCAGGGGGCAATCACCCCTCCACTTT. Its protein product is CASSALRGQSPLHF.

This chain links TRBV6-5 with TRBJ1-5; weak D call: TRBD1 (5 bases). The CDR3 extends over 13 amino acids. V lost 6 bases and J lost 9, with 15 bases in between. Germline V lookup: CDR1 MNHEY, CDR2 SVGAGI. CDR3: CASRQKPRVPQHF. CDR3 DNA: TGTGCCAGCAGGCAGAAGCCCAGGGTGCCCCAGCATTTT.

The chain couples TRBV6-1 to TRBJ1-1; D uncertain. The CDR3 runs 15 residues. Germline V gives CDR1 MNHNS, CDR2 SASEGT. V lost 3 bases to trimming and J lost 3 bases, with 14 bases between them. The CDR3 region has the DNA TGTGCCAGCAGTGACCCTCCGGGGTTTTACACTGAAGCTTTCTTT. Translation gives CASSDPPGFYTEAFF.

The gene calls are TRBV27 and TRBJ1-5, with 10 bases fitting TRBD1. Looked up from germline, CDR1 is MNHEY and CDR2 is SMNVEV (reference sequence). This CDR3 region has 16 residues. The ends lost 3 bases at V and 2 bases at J; junction bases unmatched: 4. The CDR3 region has the DNA TGTGCCAGCAGTTTTGGGGGGACAGGGGGCAATCAGCCCCAGCATTTT. This encodes CASSFGGTGGNQPQHF.

DNA for the CDR3: TGTGCCAGCAGCGTAACCGGGACAGGGGGCACCGGGGAGCTGTTTTTT. Encoded protein: CASSVTGTGGTGELFF. J is TRBJ2-2 and V is TRBV7-9; TRBD1 agrees at 11 bases. The ends lost 5 bases at V and 4 bases at J; junction bases unmatched: 6. Germline V gene lookup returns CDR1 SEHNR and CDR2 FQNEAQ (reference sequence). This CDR3 spans 16 amino acids.

V and J are TRBV4-1 and TRBJ2-2, with D tentatively TRBD2 (6 bases). This CDR3 region has 15 residues. The germline V gene encodes CDR1 MGHRA and CDR2 YSYEKL. V lost 1 base, J lost 8 bases, and 14 bases lay in between. The DNA of the CDR3 is TGCGCCAGCAGCCAAGGGGGACTCGAACAGGGGGAGCTGTTTTTT. Its protein product is CASSQGGLEQGELFF.

This chain connects TRBV19 to TRBJ2-3; TRBD2 matches 10 bases. Germline CDR1 is LNHDA and CDR2 is SQIVND (reference sequence). Germline trimming cut 3 bases from V and 6 bases from J; bases unmatched to any gene: 9. There are 16 residues in the CDR3. The CDR3 is CASSIELAGLGDTQYF. DNA for the CDR3: TGTGCCAGTAGTATCGAACTAGCGGGACTGGGGGATACGCAGTATTTT.

This chain joins TRBV7-9 and TRBJ1-4, with D tentatively TRBD1 (6 bases). In germline, CDR1 is SEHNR, CDR2 FQNEAQ (reference sequence). The CDR3 runs to 16 residues. V lost 5 bases and J 3 bases, leaving 16 bases between the germline ends. The CDR3 nucleotides read TGTGCCAGCAGCGTACGTCGACAGGCCCCTAATGAAAAACTGTTTTTT. Translated, it gives CASSVRRQAPNEKLFF.

The V gene is TRBV2, the J gene TRBJ2-1; the match to TRBD2 covers 10 bases. Germline V CDR1 and CDR2: SNHLY, FYNNEI. Trimming removed 7 bases from V and 6 bases from J; junction bases left unmatched: 6. CDR3 length: 14 amino acids. CDR3 sequence reads: CASIRASGSNEQFF. DNA for the CDR3: TGTGCCAGCATAAGGGCTAGCGGGAGCAATGAGCAGTTCTTC.

V gene TRBV10-3 combines with J gene TRBJ1-1; D gene ambiguous. V was trimmed by 8 bases and J by 1 base, leaving 11 bases between them. The CDR3 runs to 13 residues. Germline CDR1 is ENHRY and CDR2 is SYGVKD. CDR3 DNA: TGTGCCATCCAAACTAGCAGGAACACTGAAGCTTTCTTT. It yields the protein CAIQTSRNTEAFF.

The chain carries TRBV5-4 and TRBJ2-2; 7 bases match TRBD1. The germline CDR1 and CDR2 sequences are SGHNT and YYREEE (reference sequence). The trim removed 4 bases at V and 6 bases at J, leaving 6 bases unmatched. The CDR3 runs to 14 residues. This CDR3 is CASSRTGDPGELFF. The CDR3 nucleotides are TGTGCCAGCAGCCGCACAGGGGATCCCGGGGAGCTGTTTTTT.

The chain carries TRBV6-5 and TRBJ1-2; D is uncertain. Trimming removed 6 bases from V and 6 bases from J, with 11 bases in between. Germline CDR1 is MNHEY and CDR2 is SVGAGI. The CDR3 runs 12 residues. The CDR3 protein is CASSRGSDGYTF. The CDR3 region has the DNA TGTGCCAGCAGCCGCGGATCGGATGGCTACACCTTC.

A single count supports this clone. The J gene is TRBJ2-7, the V gene TRBV6-1, with D possibly matching TRBD1 (5 bases). This CDR3 comprises 15 residues. CDR1 MNHNS and CDR2 SASEGT come from the germline V gene. The V and J ends lost 5 bases and 3 bases respectively, with 17 bases between them. DNA for the CDR3: TGTGCCAGCAGTCCCATTGGGGCGGTAAACTACGAGCAGTACTTC. Its protein product is CASSPIGAVNYEQYF.

The chain is built from TRBV4-3 and TRBJ2-1; 11 nucleotides match TRBD2. This CDR3 contains 19 residues. Germline lookup yields CDR1 LGHNA and CDR2 YSLEER. The trim removed 0 bases at V and 5 bases at J, leaving 12 bases unmatched. The CDR3 coding sequence is TGCGCCAGCAGCCAAGAGGGGCGGGTGGTACTAGCGGGGGACAATGAGCAGTTCTTC. It encodes CASSQEGRVVLAGDNEQFF.

The rearrangement joins TRBV4-1 to TRBJ2-2; TRBD2 matches 7 bases. J lost 5 bases, V lost 4 bases, and 13 bases had no gene match. Germline values: CDR1 MGHRA, CDR2 YSYEKL. The CDR3 length is 17 residues. The CDR3 DNA follows: TGCGCCAGCAGCCGATTTAGGGACGGGGAGGGAACCGGGGAGCTGTTTTTT. It encodes CASSRFRDGEGTGELFF.

The V call is TRBV5-4, the J call TRBJ2-2, with D possibly matching TRBD1 (6 bases). Trimming pared 2 bases from V and 3 bases from J, leaving 11 bases between. This CDR3 is 15 amino acids long. Per the germline V gene, CDR1 is SGHNT and CDR2 is YYREEE (reference sequence). CDR3 in amino acids: CASSFGQNYTGELFF. The CDR3 DNA follows: TGTGCCAGCAGCTTCGGACAGAACTACACCGGGGAGCTGTTTTTT.

The chain employs TRBV5-1 and TRBJ1-6, with a tentative D call TRBD1 (5 bases). This CDR3 is 15 amino acids long. Per the germline V gene, CDR1 is SGHRS and CDR2 is YFSETQ. The ends were cut back, 0 bases at V and 6 bases at J, with 10 bases in the middle. The CDR3 spells CASSLVGLPNSPLHF. CDR3 in DNA: TGCGCCAGCAGCTTGGTGGGACTGCCTAATTCACCCCTCCACTTT.

The chain combines TRBV5-6 with TRBJ2-4; TRBD1 matches at 9 bases. Per germline, CDR1 SGHDT and CDR2 YYEEEE. J gave up 8 bases and V 5 bases, and 8 bases lay outside the gene matches. CDR3 length equals 14 residues. CDR3 sequence: CASSTGGVLDIQYF. The CDR3 region has the DNA TGTGCCAGCAGTACAGGGGGCGTGTTGGACATTCAGTACTTC.

The V call is TRBV2, the J call TRBJ1-2; 7 positions agree with TRBD1. V shed 8 bases, J shed 8 bases, and the junction held 11 bases outside the gene matches. The CDR3 has 13 residues. Germline CDR1 SNHLY, CDR2 FYNNEI. Written as DNA, the CDR3 is TGTGCCAGCTCTGGGACAGTGAGGAGCGGCTACACCTTC. This gives the protein CASSGTVRSGYTF. The whole variable domain, remainder taken from reference TRBV2 and TRBJ1-2, is EPEVTQTPSHQVTQMGQEVILRCVPISNHLYFYWYRQILGQKVEFLVSFYNNEISEKSEIFDDQFSVERPDGSNFTLKIRSTKLEDSAMYFCASSGTVRSGYTFGSGTRLTVV.

This chain uses TRBV29-1 with TRBJ2-2; tentatively, D is TRBD1 (5 bases). CDR3 size: 15 residues. Germline CDR1 reads SQVTM; CDR2 reads ANQGSEA. V was trimmed by 1 base and J by 3 bases, leaving 12 bases between them. The CDR3 region is CSVEVEGVYTGELFF. In DNA, the CDR3 is TGCAGCGTTGAAGTAGAAGGGGTGTACACCGGGGAGCTGTTTTTT.

The chain has TRBV2 and TRBJ2-7; unclear D gene. Trimming removed 4 bases at V and 1 base at J, with 8 bases between. This CDR3 contains 13 residues. Germline V CDR1 and CDR2: SNHLY, FYNNEI. CDR3 in amino acids: CASSVEQSYEQYF. CDR3 in DNA: TGTGCCAGCAGTGTCGAACAATCCTACGAGCAGTACTTC.

Only a few counts were recorded for this clone. The chain joins TRBV7-9 to TRBJ1-4, with 9 positions matching TRBD1. Germline lookup yields CDR1 SEHNR and CDR2 FQNEAQ (reference sequence). V lost 3 bases to trimming and J lost 2 bases; unmatched junction nucleotides: 1. The CDR3 extends over 15 amino acids. The chain's CDR3 is CASSFGTGTNEKLFF. The CDR3 DNA reads as TGTGCCAGCAGCTTCGGGACAGGGACTAATGAAAAACTGTTTTTT.

The V and J genes are TRBV18 and TRBJ2-5, with TRBD2 matching over 7 bases. The trim removed 1 base at V and 4 bases at J, leaving 9 bases unmatched. CDR1 KGHSH and CDR2 LQKENI come from the germline V gene. The CDR3 runs 16 residues. The CDR3 loop is CASSPLSPGLGETQYF. The CDR3 DNA sequence: TGTGCCAGCTCACCACTGTCCCCCGGACTAGGAGAGACCCAGTACTTC.

J is TRBJ1-1 and V is TRBV12-5; 9 nucleotides agree with TRBD1. The CDR3 has 21 residues. V shed 0 bases, J shed 1 base, and the junction held 18 bases outside the gene matches. Germline V gene sequence: CDR1 LGHNT, CDR2 FRNRAP. CDR3 bases: TGTGCTAGTGGTTTGGTAGGTTCCTCCAGACAGGGGGAGCCTTCGAACACTGAAGCTTTCTTT. It yields the protein CASGLVGSSRQGEPSNTEAFF.

Worth noting for this clone: This sample includes further DNA sequences coding for the same CDR3. This chain links TRBV9 with TRBJ2-3; 10 nucleotides agree with TRBD2. With 3 bases clipped from V and 1 base from J, the junction kept 2 bases outside the gene matches. The CDR3 loop spans 15 amino acids. Germline lookup yields CDR1 SGDLS and CDR2 YYNGEE. The CDR3 protein is CASSAGTSGTDTQYF. CDR3 bases: TGTGCCAGCAGCGCCGGGACTAGCGGCACAGATACGCAGTATTTT.

CDR3 bases: TGTGCCAGCAGCTCATGGCGGGGGAAGCCAGATACGCAGTATTTT. Amino acids: CASSSWRGKPDTQYF. J is TRBJ2-3 and V is TRBV5-4, with 7 nucleotides matching TRBD2. Germline-derived CDR1 and CDR2 are SGHNT and YYREEE (reference sequence). J was trimmed by 4 bases and V by 3 bases; bases with no gene match: 8. This CDR3 has 15 amino acids.

This clone showed up just a few times. The chain recombines TRBV6-1 with TRBJ2-7; D not resolved. Germline values: CDR1 MNHNS, CDR2 SASEGT. This CDR3 region has 13 residues. The V end was cut by 2 bases, the J end by 4 bases, with 9 bases between. CDR3 nucleotide sequence: TGTGCCAGCAGTGAATATTGGGCGTACGAGCAGTACTTC. Its translation: CASSEYWAYEQYF.